Following are 27 T cell receptor beta chains from one sample sequenced in a study of cytomegalovirus exposure and HLA in healthy donors. The PCR had 60 Vbeta and 13 Jbeta primers. The repertoire was sequenced with immunoSEQ multiplex PCR; TCRdb's copy has only in-frame clones and lacks some. This table has about 200,000 clones, just over 75% appearing once. The sequenced sample consisted of PBMCs. The receptor set was obtained from a man between 18 and 29 years old in good health and CMV-seronegative.

The J gene is TRBJ2-7, the V gene TRBV7-2; TRBD2 might be the D (5 bases). The CDR3 length is 17 residues. Germline lookup yields CDR1 SGHTA and CDR2 FQGNSA. Trimming took off 0 bases at V and 2 bases at J, with 17 bases between the two ends. The CDR3 region is CASSLAWLARLPYEQYF. The CDR3 region has the DNA TGTGCCAGCAGCTTAGCGTGGCTAGCCCGCCTACCCTACGAGCAGTACTTC. The entire variable domain, with the rest obtained from reference TRBV7-2 and TRBJ2-7, is as follows: GAGVSQSPSNKVTEKGKDVELRCDPISGHTALYWYRQSLGQGLEFLIYFQGNSAPDKSGLPSDRFSAERTGGSVSTLTIQRTQQEDSAVYLCASSLAWLARLPYEQYFGPGTRLTVT.

The rearrangement joins TRBV7-9 to TRBJ2-3; D perhaps matches TRBD2 (5 bases). The CDR3 is 17 amino acids. Germline V lookup: CDR1 SEHNR, CDR2 FQNEAQ (reference sequence). V lost 4 bases, J lost 2 bases, and 19 bases lay in between. The CDR3 DNA is TGTGCCAGCAGCTCCGGACTGACTTTGGGGATCACAGATACGCAGTATTTT. Protein product: CASSSGLTLGITDTQYF.

The chain uses TRBV21-1 and TRBJ2-7; the listed D gene, TRBD1, was not tested against the DNA. TRBV21-1 is tagged as a pseudogene. The CDR3 is 15 residues long. CDR3 sequence (DNA): TGTGCCAGCAGCAAAGTTGGGACACCCAAGGGCCCGGGGTACTTC. Amino acid sequence: CASSKVGTPKGPGYF.

This sequence joins TRBV25-1 and TRBJ1-1; TRBD1 agrees at 7 bases. Per the germline V gene, CDR1 is MGHDK and CDR2 is SYGVNS. With V trimmed by 1 base and J by 4 bases, 6 bases remained unmatched. This CDR3 has 15 amino acids. DNA for the CDR3: TGTGCCAGCAGTGAATCGACAGGGCGTACCACTGAAGCTTTCTTT. This codes for CASSESTGRTTEAFF. The whole variable domain, filled in from reference TRBV25-1 and TRBJ1-1, reads EADIYQTPRYLVIGTGKKITLECSQTMGHDKMYWYQQDPGMELHLIHYSYGVNSTEKGDLSSESTVSRIRTEHFPLTLESARPSHTSQYLCASSESTGRTTEAFFGQGTRLTVV.

CDR3 sequence: CASSLVRQNTDTQYF. The CDR3 nucleotides are TGCGCCAGCAGCTTGGTCCGACAGAACACAGATACGCAGTATTTT. The genes are TRBV5-1 and TRBJ2-3, with a tentative D call TRBD1 (5 bases). The V end lost 0 bases, the J end lost 2 bases, and 10 bases lay between the germline ends. Germline CDR1 is SGHRS and CDR2 is YFSETQ. The CDR3 length is 15 residues. Supplemented by reference TRBV5-1 and TRBJ2-3, the full variable domain reads KAGVTQTPRYLIKTRGQQVTLSCSPISGHRSVSWYQQTPGQGLQFLFEYFSETQRNKGNFPGRFSGRQFSNSRSEMNVSTLELGDSALYLCASSLVRQNTDTQYFGPGTRLTVL.

This clone was detected only a few times. The chain employs TRBV2 and TRBJ2-2; 8 bases map to TRBD2. V shed 1 base, J shed 4 bases, and the junction held 11 bases outside the gene matches. This CDR3 contains 18 residues. CDR1 and CDR2 from the germline V gene are SNHLY and FYNNEI. The CDR3 protein is CASSEDREGGSFTGELFF. Written as DNA, the CDR3 is TGTGCCAGCAGTGAAGACCGGGAGGGCGGGAGCTTCACCGGGGAGCTGTTTTTT.

The V and J genes are TRBV5-1 and TRBJ2-3; TRBD2 might be the D (5 bases). Deletions cut 0 bases from V and 0 bases from J, with 8 bases between. Germline V lookup: CDR1 SGHRS, CDR2 YFSETQ. The CDR3 loop spans 15 amino acids. The CDR3 loop reads CASSLDGGSTDTQYF. The DNA of the CDR3 is TGCGCCAGCAGCTTGGATGGCGGGAGCACAGATACGCAGTATTTT.

This clone was counted only a few times. This chain uses TRBV10-2 with TRBJ2-1; TRBD2 agrees at 9 bases. V lost 0 bases and J lost 3; bases outside the gene matches: 0. CDR1 WSHSY and CDR2 SAAADI come from the germline V gene. The CDR3 is 15 amino acids. The DNA of the CDR3 is TGCGCCAGCAGTGAGTCTAGCGGGAGCTACAATGAGCAGTTCTTC. Its protein product is CASSESSGSYNEQFF.

The chain combines TRBV6-5 with TRBJ2-7; TRBD2 is a possible D gene (5 bases). Germline CDR1 is MNHEY and CDR2 is SVGAGI. Trimming left V 4 bases short and J 3 bases short, with 13 bases between. This CDR3 is 14 amino acids long. CDR3 sequence: CASSSGVLGYEQYF. DNA of the CDR3: TGTGCCAGCAGTTCCGGGGTTTTAGGCTACGAGCAGTACTTC.

This clone was seen only once. The chain uses TRBV6-1 and TRBJ2-5; D possibly corresponds to TRBD2 (6 bases). The DNA end is a closer match to TRBJ2-7, so the J assignment may be wrong. The CDR3 extends over 14 amino acids. Germline V gene lookup returns CDR1 MNHNS and CDR2 SASEGT. The DNA of the CDR3 is TGTGCCAGCAGGGCAGGGACTCCAGTCTACGAGCAGTACTTC. Protein product: CASRAGTPVYEQYF.

The chain has TRBV30 and TRBJ2-7; D gene ambiguous. The CDR3 covers 13 residues. V dropped 3 bases and J dropped 3 bases, with 12 bases sitting between them. CDR1 is GTSNPN and CDR2 is SVGIG in the germline V gene (reference sequence). The CDR3 loop is CAWSPRSSYEQYF. Here the CDR3 DNA reads TGTGCCTGGAGCCCCCGGAGTAGCTACGAGCAGTACTTC.

The chain is built from TRBV5-1 and TRBJ2-7; maybe TRBD2 (6 bases). V lost 5 bases, J lost 2 bases, and 11 bases lay in between. The CDR3 extends over 13 amino acids. Germline CDR1 and CDR2: SGHRS and YFSETQ. The CDR3 loop is CASSWGDTYEQYF. CDR3 DNA: TGCGCCAGCAGTTGGGGGGATACCTACGAGCAGTACTTC.

CDR3 sequence: CASSRGGIYGELFF. CDR3 nucleotides: TGTGCCAGCAGTCGTGGGGGGATATACGGGGAGCTGTTTTTT. The chain uses TRBV27 and TRBJ2-2; D possibly corresponds to TRBD2 (6 bases). Trimming stripped 5 bases from V and 7 bases from J, with 14 bases between. CDR3 length: 14 residues. CDR1 is MNHEY, CDR2 SMNVEV, per germline (reference sequence).

The rearrangement links TRBV5-1 to TRBJ2-7; 7 bases are a match to TRBD2. The germline V gene encodes CDR1 SGHRS and CDR2 YFSETQ. The CDR3 covers 16 residues. V lost 4 bases and J lost 1; bases outside the gene matches: 11. In DNA form, the CDR3 reads TGCGCCAGCAGCCAGGGTCGGGGGGTGGGATCCTACGAGCAGTACTTC. It codes for CASSQGRGVGSYEQYF.

The chain recombines TRBV5-1 with TRBJ2-1, with 7 positions matching TRBD2. Trimming cost V 2 bases and J 6 bases; bases outside gene matches: 8. This CDR3 is built from 15 residues. In germline, CDR1 is SGHRS, CDR2 YFSETQ. For the CDR3, the DNA is TGCGCCAGCAGCTTCTCCATTAGCGGGCTCAATGAGCAGTTCTTC. It yields the protein CASSFSISGLNEQFF. Full variable domain (rest looked up from reference TRBV5-1 and TRBJ2-1): KAGVTQTPRYLIKTRGQQVTLSCSPISGHRSVSWYQQTPGQGLQFLFEYFSETQRNKGNFPGRFSGRQFSNSRSEMNVSTLELGDSALYLCASSFSISGLNEQFFGPGTRLTVL.

V is TRBV19 and J is TRBJ2-1; 7 bases are shared with TRBD1. The CDR3 spans 15 residues. Per the germline V gene, CDR1 is LNHDA and CDR2 is SQIVND (reference sequence). Unmatched junction bases numbered 8, after V lost 2 bases and J lost 7 bases. The CDR3 spells CASSIMTGRRNEQFF. For the CDR3, the DNA is TGTGCCAGTAGTATAATGACAGGGAGAAGGAATGAGCAGTTCTTC.

The chain uses TRBV11-2 and TRBJ1-1; D gene uncertain. In germline, CDR1 is SGHAT, CDR2 FQNNGV. The CDR3 has 13 residues. The V end was cut by 7 bases, the J end by 3 bases, with 12 bases between. CDR3 loop: CASTRGRDTEAFF. The CDR3 nucleotides are TGTGCCAGCACCCGGGGTCGGGACACTGAAGCTTTCTTT.

V usage is TRBV4-1 and J usage is TRBJ2-7; D possibly corresponds to TRBD2 (5 bases). This CDR3 contains 14 residues. Germline V gene lookup returns CDR1 MGHRA and CDR2 YSYEKL. The germline V and J ends were trimmed by 4 bases and 2 bases, with 12 bases remaining between them. The CDR3 DNA is TGCGCCAGCAGCCCCGGACTTATGGCCTACGAGCAGTACTTC. Translated: CASSPGLMAYEQYF.

This clone was counted a few times. The J gene is TRBJ2-5, the V gene TRBV10-1, with TRBD1 identical over 9 bases. The CDR3 loop spans 18 amino acids. Germline values: CDR1 WNHNN, CDR2 SYGVQD (reference sequence). The V and J ends lost 3 bases and 4 bases, in that order; junction bases with no gene match: 15. The CDR3 region is CASSDPDRGRPRGETQYF. CDR3 nucleotides: TGCGCCAGCAGTGACCCGGACAGGGGACGCCCAAGGGGAGAGACCCAGTACTTC.

The J gene is TRBJ1-2, the V gene TRBV5-3; 7 positions agree with TRBD1. TRBV5-3 is noted as an ORF with a role that remains uncertain. V shed 4 bases and J 4 bases; nucleotides not matched to a gene: 13. This CDR3 is 16 amino acids long. In DNA, the CDR3 is TGTGCCAGAAGCCCTCCTCAACAGGGGCCCGGCTATGGCTACACCTTC. It codes for CARSPPQQGPGYGYTF.

Only one count was recorded for this clone. V is TRBV19 and J is TRBJ1-1; no clear D gene. The CDR3 runs to 14 residues. Trimming removed 3 bases from V and 1 base from J, with 9 bases in between. Germline values: CDR1 LNHDA, CDR2 SQIVND (reference sequence). CDR3 nucleotide sequence: TGTGCCAGTAGTATCGCCAGAGGGAACACTGAAGCTTTCTTT. It codes for CASSIARGNTEAFF.

This clone showed up just a few times. DNA of the CDR3: TGTGCCAGCAGTGACTCGGGGGCTAGCGGGACAGATACGCAGTATTTT. Translated: CASSDSGASGTDTQYF. This chain connects TRBV6-4 to TRBJ2-3; 8 bases match TRBD2. CDR1 MRHNA and CDR2 SNTAGT come from the germline V gene. V lost 0 bases and J lost 3; bases outside the gene matches: 5. CDR3 length equals 16 residues.

The chain joins TRBV2 to TRBJ2-7; D might be TRBD1 (7 bases). Germline V gene sequence: CDR1 SNHLY, CDR2 FYNNEI. V lost 3 bases to trimming and J lost 4 bases, with 13 bases between them. The CDR3 runs to 14 residues. DNA for the CDR3: TGTGCCAGCAGTGACTCGACAGGGAGGTACGAGCAGTACTTC. It specifies CASSDSTGRYEQYF.

The chain links TRBV7-2 to TRBJ2-7; 9 bases fit TRBD2. V lost 4 bases to trimming and J lost 5 bases; unmatched junction nucleotides: 6. Germline V gene sequence: CDR1 SGHTA, CDR2 FQGNSA. The CDR3 length is 14 residues. CDR3 coding DNA: TGTGCCAGCAGCTGGGCGGGAGGGCCGAACGAGCAGTACTTC. This gives the protein CASSWAGGPNEQYF.

V and J are TRBV28 and TRBJ2-7; weak D call: TRBD1 (5 bases). Deletions cut 6 bases from V and 1 base from J, with 10 bases between. CDR1 and CDR2 from the germline V gene are MDHEN and SYDVKM. There are 13 residues in the CDR3. The CDR3 DNA sequence: TGTGCCAGCAGCCCAAGACAGTCCTACGAGCAGTACTTC. It encodes CASSPRQSYEQYF.

The rearrangement joins TRBV2 to TRBJ1-3; no reliable D call. Germline V gene lookup returns CDR1 SNHLY and CDR2 FYNNEI. The CDR3 covers 13 residues. V lost 1 base and J 11 bases, leaving 12 bases between the germline ends. The CDR3 region has the DNA TGTGCCAGCAGTGAAGGAGGTGTAACGGCCATATATTTT. It is translated as CASSEGGVTAIYF.

This rearrangement joins TRBV25-1 to TRBJ2-1; 9 nucleotides line up with TRBD1. Looked up from germline, CDR1 is MGHDK and CDR2 is SYGVNS. The ends lost 5 bases at V and 3 bases at J; junction bases unmatched: 8. The length of the CDR3 is 16 residues. This CDR3 is CASSPPPGQGYNEQFF. In DNA form, the CDR3 reads TGTGCCAGCAGTCCACCTCCGGGACAGGGCTACAATGAGCAGTTCTTC.